The clone carrying this T cell receptor (beta chain) appeared a few times. The CDR3 extends over 13 amino acids. Germline lookup yields CDR1 SQVTM and CDR2 ANQGSEA. The ends were cut back, 4 bases at V and 5 bases at J, with 14 bases in the middle. The data stem from a study of T cells in Graves' hyperthyroidism and ophthalmopathy. RNA transcripts gave rise to amplified TCR beta CDR3 regions. A first-round RT-PCR of the TCR CDR3 used the HTBI primer set. TCRdb re-called the multiplex PCR reads with MiXCR, one entry per CDR3 protein. This sample yields 550,000 to 700,000 distinct CDR3 sequences, of which more than 45% are seen a single time; around 17% belongs to the top ten.

The clonotype was recovered from an adult woman with Graves' disease, either hyperthyroidism or ophthalmopathy (not recorded which). Sequenced input: peripheral blood or thyroid tissue (not recorded which). The chain employs TRBV29-1 and TRBJ1-2; no reliable D call. CDR3 DNA sequence: TGCAGCGTTGTGAGTGTTGACGGGTATGGCTACACCTTC. This encodes CSVVSVDGYGYTF.